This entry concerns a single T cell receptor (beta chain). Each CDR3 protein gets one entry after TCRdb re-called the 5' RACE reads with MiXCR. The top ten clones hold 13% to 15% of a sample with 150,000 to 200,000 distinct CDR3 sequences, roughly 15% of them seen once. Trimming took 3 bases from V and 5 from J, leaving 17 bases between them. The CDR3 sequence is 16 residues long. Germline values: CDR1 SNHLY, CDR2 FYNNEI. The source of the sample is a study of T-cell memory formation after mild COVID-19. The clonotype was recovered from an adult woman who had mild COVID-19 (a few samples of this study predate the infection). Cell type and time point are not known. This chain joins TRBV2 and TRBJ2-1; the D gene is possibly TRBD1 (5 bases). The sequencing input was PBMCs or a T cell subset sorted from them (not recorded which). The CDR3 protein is CASSEGRSPDNNEQFF. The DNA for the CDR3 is TGTGCCAGCAGTGAGGGGCGTAGCCCCGATAACAATGAGCAGTTCTTC.